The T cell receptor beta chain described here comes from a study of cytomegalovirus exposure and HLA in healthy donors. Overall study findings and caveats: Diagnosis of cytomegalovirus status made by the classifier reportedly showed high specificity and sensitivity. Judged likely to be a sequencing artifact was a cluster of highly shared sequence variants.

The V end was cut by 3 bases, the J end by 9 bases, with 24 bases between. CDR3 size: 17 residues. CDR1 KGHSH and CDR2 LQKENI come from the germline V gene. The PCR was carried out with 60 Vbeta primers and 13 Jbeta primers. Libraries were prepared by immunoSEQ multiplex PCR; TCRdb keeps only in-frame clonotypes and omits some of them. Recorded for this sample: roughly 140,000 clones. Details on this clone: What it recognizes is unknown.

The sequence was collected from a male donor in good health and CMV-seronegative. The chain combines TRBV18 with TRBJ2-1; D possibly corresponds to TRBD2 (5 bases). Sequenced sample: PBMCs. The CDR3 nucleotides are TGTGCCAGCTCACCGATCCGGCAGCGGTTGGGGTGGGGTGAGCAGTTCTTC. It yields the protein CASSPIRQRLGWGEQFF.